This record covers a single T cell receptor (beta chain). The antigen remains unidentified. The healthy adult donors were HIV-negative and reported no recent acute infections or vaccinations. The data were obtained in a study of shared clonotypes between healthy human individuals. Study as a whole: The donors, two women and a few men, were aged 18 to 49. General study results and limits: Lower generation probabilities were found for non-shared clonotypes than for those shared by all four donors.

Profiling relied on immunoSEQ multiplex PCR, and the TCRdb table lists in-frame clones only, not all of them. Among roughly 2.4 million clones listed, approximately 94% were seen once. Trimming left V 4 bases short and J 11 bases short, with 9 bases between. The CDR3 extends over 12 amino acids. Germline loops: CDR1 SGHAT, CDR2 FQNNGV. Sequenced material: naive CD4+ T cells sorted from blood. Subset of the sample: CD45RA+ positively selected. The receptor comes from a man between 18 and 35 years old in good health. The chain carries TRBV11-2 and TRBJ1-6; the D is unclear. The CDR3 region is CASSYSSPPLHF. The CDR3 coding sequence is TGTGCCAGCAGCTATTCTTCCCCACCCCTCCACTTT.